This TCR beta chain was sequenced for a study of cytomegalovirus exposure and HLA in healthy donors. Notes on the study in general: The authors enumerated over 150 TCR beta chains as linked to cytomegalovirus. Later on, an analysis showed TCR association rates differing by HLA locus, with DRB1 the most and HLA-C the fewest.

Concerning this clone: No antigen is known for it.

Looked up from germline, CDR1 is SNHLY and CDR2 is FYNNEI. Trimming stripped 3 bases from V and 5 bases from J, with 17 bases between. The CDR3 contains 15 residues. It was with 60 Vbeta and 13 Jbeta primers that the PCR ran. The data were produced by immunoSEQ multiplex PCR, yet TCRdb's version contains in-frame clones alone and is incomplete. This sample's table reports tens of thousands of clones. The sample taken for sequencing was PBMCs. The receptor's source is a man in his forties in good health and CMV-seronegative. The V gene is TRBV2, the J gene TRBJ2-7; tentative D call: TRBD2 (5 bases). Here the CDR3 reads CASSDGGSVGHEQYF. DNA for the CDR3: TGTGCCAGCAGTGACGGAGGATCCGTGGGCCACGAGCAGTACTTC. The full variable domain, in which reference TRBV2 and TRBJ2-7 provide the parts outside the CDR3, is EPEVTQTPSHQVTQMGQEVILRCVPISNHLYFYWYRQILGQKVEFLVSFYNNEISEKSEIFDDQFSVERPDGSNFTLKIRSTKLEDSAMYFCASSDGGSVGHEQYFGPGTRLTVT.